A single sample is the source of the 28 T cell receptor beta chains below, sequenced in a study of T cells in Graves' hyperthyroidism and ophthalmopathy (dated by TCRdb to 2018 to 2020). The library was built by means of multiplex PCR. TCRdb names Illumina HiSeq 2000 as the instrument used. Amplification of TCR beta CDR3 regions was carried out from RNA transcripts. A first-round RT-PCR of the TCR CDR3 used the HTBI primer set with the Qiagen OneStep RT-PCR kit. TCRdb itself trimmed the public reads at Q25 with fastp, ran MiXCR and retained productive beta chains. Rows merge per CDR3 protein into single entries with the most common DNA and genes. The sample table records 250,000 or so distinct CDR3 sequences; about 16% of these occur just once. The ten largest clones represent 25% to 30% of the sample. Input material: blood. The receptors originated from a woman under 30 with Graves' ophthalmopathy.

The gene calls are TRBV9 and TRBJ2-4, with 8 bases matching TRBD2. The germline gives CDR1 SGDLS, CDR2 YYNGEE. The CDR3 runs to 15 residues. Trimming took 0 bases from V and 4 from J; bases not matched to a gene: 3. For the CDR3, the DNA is TGTGCCAGCAGCGTAGTTAGCGGGGCTAAAAACATTCAGTACTTC. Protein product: CASSVVSGAKNIQYF.

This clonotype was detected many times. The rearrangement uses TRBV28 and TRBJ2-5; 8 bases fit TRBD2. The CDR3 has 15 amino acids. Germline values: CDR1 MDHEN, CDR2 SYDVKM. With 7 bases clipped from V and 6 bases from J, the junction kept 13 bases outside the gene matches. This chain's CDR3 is CASISGFPGGKTQYF. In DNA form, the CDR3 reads TGTGCCAGCATCTCCGGGTTCCCGGGAGGGAAGACCCAGTACTTC. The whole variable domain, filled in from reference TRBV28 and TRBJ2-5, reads DVKVTQSSRYLVKRTGEKVFLECVQDMDHENMFWYRQDPGLGLRLIYFSYDVKMKEKGDIPEGYSVSREKKERFSLILESASTNQTSMYLCASISGFPGGKTQYFGPGTRLLVL.

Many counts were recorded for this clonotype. The CDR3, as DNA: TGTGCCAGCAGTTTTTTGTCGGGACTAGCGGGGGCCTGGAGCTCCTACGAGCAGTACTTC. Translated: CASSFLSGLAGAWSSYEQYF. V gene TRBV28 combines with J gene TRBJ2-7; 14 nucleotides align to TRBD2. The CDR3 is 20 amino acids. V shed 3 bases and J 0 bases; nucleotides not matched to a gene: 13. Germline CDR1 is MDHEN and CDR2 is SYDVKM.

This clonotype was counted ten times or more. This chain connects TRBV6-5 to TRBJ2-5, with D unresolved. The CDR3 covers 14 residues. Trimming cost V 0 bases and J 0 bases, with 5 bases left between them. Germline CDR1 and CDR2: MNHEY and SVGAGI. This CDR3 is CASSYSSYQETQYF. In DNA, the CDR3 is TGTGCCAGCAGTTACTCTAGTTACCAAGAGACCCAGTACTTC.

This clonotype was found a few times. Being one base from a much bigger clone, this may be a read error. The CDR3 nucleotides read TGCAGTGCTAGTGACGGGGGGAGCTATGGCTACACCTTC. Residues: CSASDGGSYGYTF. The chain joins TRBV20-1 to TRBJ1-2; D possibly corresponds to TRBD1 (5 bases). Germline loops: CDR1 DFQATT, CDR2 SNEGSKA (reference sequence). The CDR3 is 13 residues long. V was clipped by 3 bases and J by 4 bases, with 12 bases between them.

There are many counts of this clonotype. CDR3 loop: CASSPGTSVSYEQYF. CDR3 coding DNA: TGTGCCAGCTCACCTGGGACTAGCGTATCCTACGAGCAGTACTTC. The chain is built from TRBV18 and TRBJ2-7; TRBD2 matches 10 bases. Germline V CDR1 and CDR2: KGHSH, LQKENI. V lost 3 bases, J lost 1 base, and 3 bases stayed unmatched. The CDR3 is 15 residues long.

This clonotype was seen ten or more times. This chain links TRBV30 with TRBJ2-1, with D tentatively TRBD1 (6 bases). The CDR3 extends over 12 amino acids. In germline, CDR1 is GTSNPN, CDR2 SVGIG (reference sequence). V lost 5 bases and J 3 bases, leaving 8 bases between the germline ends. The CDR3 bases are TGTGCCTGGGGGACAAACTACAATGAGCAGTTCTTC. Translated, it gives CAWGTNYNEQFF.

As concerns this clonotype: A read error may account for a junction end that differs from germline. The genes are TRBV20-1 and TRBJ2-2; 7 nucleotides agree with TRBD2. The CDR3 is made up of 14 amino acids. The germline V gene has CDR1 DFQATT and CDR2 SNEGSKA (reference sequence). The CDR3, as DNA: TGCAGTGCTAGAGATCCAAGCGGGACCGGGGAGCTGTCTTTT. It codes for CSARDPSGTGELSF.

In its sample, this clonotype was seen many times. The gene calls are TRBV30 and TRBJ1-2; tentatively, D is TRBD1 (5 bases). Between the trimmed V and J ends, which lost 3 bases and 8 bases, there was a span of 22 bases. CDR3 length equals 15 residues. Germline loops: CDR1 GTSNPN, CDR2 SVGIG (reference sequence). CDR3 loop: CAWSVDSQGRRGYTF. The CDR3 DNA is TGTGCCTGGAGCGTCGACTCTCAGGGACGTCGGGGCTACACCTTC. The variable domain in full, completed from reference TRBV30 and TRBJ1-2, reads SQTIHQWPATLVQPVGSPLSLECTVEGTSNPNLYWYRQAAGRGLQLLFYSVGIGQISSEVPQNLSASRPQDRQFILSSKKLLLSDSGFYLCAWSVDSQGRRGYTFGSGTRLTVV.

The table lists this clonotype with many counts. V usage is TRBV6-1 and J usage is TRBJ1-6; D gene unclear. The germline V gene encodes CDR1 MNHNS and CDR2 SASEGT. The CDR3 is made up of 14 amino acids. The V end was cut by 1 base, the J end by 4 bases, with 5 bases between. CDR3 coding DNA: TGTGCCAGCAGTGAAGTGGCATATAATTCACCCCTCCACTTT. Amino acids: CASSEVAYNSPLHF.

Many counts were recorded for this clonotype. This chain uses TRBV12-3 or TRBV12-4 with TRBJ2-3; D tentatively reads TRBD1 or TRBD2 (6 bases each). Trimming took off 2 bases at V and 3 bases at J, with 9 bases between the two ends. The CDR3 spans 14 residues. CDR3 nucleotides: TGTGCCAGCAGTTTACGGGGGCGGACAGATACGCAGTATTTT. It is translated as CASSLRGRTDTQYF.

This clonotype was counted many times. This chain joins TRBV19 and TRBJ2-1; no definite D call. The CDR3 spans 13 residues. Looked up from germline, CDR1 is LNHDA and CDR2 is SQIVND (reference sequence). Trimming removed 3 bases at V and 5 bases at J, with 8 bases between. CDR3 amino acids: CASSIGPDNEQFF. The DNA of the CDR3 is TGTGCCAGTAGTATCGGGCCAGACAATGAGCAGTTCTTC.

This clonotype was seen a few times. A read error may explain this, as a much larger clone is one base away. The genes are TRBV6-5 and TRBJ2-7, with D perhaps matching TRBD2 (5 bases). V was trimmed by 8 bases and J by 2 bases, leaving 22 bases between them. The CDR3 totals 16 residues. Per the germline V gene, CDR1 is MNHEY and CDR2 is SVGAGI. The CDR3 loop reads CASGSPSQDFPYEQYF. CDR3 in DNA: TGTGCCAGCGGTTCACCATCCCAGGACTTCCCCTACGAGCAGTACTTC.

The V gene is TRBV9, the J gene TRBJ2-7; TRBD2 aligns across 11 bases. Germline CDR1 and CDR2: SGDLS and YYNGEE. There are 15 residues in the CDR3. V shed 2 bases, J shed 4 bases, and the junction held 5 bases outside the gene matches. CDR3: CASSVDSGGAYEQYF. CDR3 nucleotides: TGTGCCAGCAGCGTGGATAGCGGGGGGGCTTACGAGCAGTACTTC.

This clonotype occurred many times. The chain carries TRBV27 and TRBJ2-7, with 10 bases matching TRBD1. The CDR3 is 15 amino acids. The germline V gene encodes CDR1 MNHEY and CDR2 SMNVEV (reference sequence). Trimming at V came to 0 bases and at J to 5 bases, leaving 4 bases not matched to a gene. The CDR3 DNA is TGTGCCAGCAGTTTATCGTGGACAGGGGGTCACGAGCAGTACTTC. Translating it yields CASSLSWTGGHEQYF.

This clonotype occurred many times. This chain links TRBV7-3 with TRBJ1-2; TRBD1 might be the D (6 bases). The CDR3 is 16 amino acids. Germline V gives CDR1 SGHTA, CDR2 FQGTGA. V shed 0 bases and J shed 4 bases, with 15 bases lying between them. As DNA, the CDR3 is TGTGCCAGCAGCTTAACGGGCGGGGGCTTCAGCTATGGCTACACCTTC. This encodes CASSLTGGGFSYGYTF.

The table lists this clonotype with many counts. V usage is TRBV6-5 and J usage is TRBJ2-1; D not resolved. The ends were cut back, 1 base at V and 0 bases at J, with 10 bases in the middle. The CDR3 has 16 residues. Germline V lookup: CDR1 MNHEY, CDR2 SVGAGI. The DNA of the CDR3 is TGTGCCAGCAGTTACTTTGGCGAGAGCTCCTACAATGAGCAGTTCTTC. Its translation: CASSYFGESSYNEQFF.

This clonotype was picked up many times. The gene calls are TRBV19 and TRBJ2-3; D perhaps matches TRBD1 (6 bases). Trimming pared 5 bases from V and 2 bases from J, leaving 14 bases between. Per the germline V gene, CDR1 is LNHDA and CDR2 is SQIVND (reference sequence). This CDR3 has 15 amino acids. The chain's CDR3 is CASSPRQVLTDTQYF. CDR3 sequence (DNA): TGTGCCAGTAGTCCCAGACAGGTACTCACAGATACGCAGTATTTT.

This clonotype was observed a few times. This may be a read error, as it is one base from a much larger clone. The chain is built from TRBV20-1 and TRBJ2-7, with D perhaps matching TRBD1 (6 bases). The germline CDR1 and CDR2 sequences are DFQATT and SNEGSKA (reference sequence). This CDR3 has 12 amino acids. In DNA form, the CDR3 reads TGCAGCGCACTTAGGGGGAGCGACGGGCAGTACTTC. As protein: CSALRGSDGQYF.

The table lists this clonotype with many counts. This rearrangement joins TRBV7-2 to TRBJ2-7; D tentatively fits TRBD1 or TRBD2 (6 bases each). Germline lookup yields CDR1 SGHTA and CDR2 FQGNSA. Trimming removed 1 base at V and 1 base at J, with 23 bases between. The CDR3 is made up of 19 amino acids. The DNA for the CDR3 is TGTGCCAGCAGCTTAGTTTGGCTGGAGGGGGGACACGGTTCCTACGAGCAGTACTTC. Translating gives CASSLVWLEGGHGSYEQYF.

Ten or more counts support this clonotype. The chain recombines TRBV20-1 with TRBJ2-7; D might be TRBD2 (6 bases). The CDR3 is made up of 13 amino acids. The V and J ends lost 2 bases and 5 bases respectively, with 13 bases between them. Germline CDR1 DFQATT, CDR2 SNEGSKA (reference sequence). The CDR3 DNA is TGCAGTGCTAGATCCCGGGGGAGCGACGAGCAGTACTTC. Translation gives CSARSRGSDEQYF.

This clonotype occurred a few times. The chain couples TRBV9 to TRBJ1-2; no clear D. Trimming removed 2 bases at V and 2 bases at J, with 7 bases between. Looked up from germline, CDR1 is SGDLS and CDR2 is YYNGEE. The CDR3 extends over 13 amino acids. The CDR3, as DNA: TGTGCCAGCAGCGTCCGGGAGAACTATGGCTACACCTTC. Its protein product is CASSVRENYGYTF.

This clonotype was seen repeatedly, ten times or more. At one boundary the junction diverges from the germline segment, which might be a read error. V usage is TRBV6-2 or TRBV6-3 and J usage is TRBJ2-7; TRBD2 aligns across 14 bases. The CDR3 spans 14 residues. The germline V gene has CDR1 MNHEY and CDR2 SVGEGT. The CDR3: CASSYGTSGSEQCF. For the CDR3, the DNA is TGTGCCAGCAGTTACGGGACTAGCGGGAGCGAGCAGTGCTTC.

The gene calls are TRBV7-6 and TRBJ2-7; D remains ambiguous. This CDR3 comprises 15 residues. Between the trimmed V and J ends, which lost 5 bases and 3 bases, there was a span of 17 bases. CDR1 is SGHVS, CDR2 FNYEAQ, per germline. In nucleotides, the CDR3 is TGTGCCAGCAGCCCCACGGTAGTGATAAGCTACGAGCAGTACTTC. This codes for CASSPTVVISYEQYF.

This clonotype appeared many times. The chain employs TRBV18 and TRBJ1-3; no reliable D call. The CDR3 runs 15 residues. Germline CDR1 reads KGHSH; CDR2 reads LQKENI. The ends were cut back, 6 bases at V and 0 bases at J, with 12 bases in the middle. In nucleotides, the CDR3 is TGTGCCAGCTCCCCCGGACTTATCTCTGGAAACACCATATATTTT. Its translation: CASSPGLISGNTIYF.

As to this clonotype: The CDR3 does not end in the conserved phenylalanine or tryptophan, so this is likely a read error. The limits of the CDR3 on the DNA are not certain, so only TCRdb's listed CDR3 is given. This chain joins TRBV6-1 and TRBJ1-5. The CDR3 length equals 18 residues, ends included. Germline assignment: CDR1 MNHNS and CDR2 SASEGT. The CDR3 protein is CASSTEGGGFYSNQPQRL.

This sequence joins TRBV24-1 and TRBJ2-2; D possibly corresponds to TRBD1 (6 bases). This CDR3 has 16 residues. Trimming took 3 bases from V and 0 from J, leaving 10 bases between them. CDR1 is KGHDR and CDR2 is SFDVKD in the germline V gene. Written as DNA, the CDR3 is TGTGCCACCAGTGATATTACAGGGACGAACACCGGGGAGCTGTTTTTT. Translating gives CATSDITGTNTGELFF.

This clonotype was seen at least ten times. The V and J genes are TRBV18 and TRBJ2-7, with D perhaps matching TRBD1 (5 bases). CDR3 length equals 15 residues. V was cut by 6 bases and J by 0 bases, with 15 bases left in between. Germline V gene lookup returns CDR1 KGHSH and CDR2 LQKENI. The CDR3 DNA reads TGTGCCAGCTCGCATACCGCAGGGAACTCCTACGAGCAGTACTTC. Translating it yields CASSHTAGNSYEQYF.